This TCR beta chain came from a study of blood T cell repertoires in COVID-19. Repertoires were generated with immunoSEQ multiplex PCR, while TCRdb's copy carries only in-frame clones and drops some. The sample lists 250,000 to 400,000 clones, about nine tenths occurring once. The table lists this clone with a count of one. This receptor was identified in a woman younger than 45 with COVID-19, enrolled during active disease. The specimen sequenced was peripheral blood.

CDR3 bases: TGTGCCAGCAGCAAGGGGCCTCAAGAAAAACTGTTTTTT. This translates into CASSKGPQEKLFF. The chain carries TRBV7-8 and TRBJ1-4, with D perhaps TRBD1 (5 bases). Trimming cost V 5 bases and J 8 bases, with 12 bases left between them. This CDR3 has 13 residues. The germline gives CDR1 SGHVS, CDR2 FQNEAQ.